This T cell receptor (beta chain) was observed in a study of T-cell reconstitution after alpha-beta-depleted transplantation in children. Findings and limits, study-wide: About two months after transplant, alpha-beta T cells reportedly came from several hundred expanded graft clones.

This clonotype was picked up many times. Its antigen is unknown. A library of TCRbeta sequences, prepared with unique molecular identifiers, was generated. TCRdb re-called the PCR reads with MiXCR, one entry per CDR3 protein. The sample contains 700,000 to 950,000 distinct CDR3 sequences, around 17% of which appear only once. Trimming removed 6 bases from V and 0 bases from J; junction bases left unmatched: 5. The CDR3 is made up of 15 amino acids. The chain uses TRBV12-3 or TRBV12-4 and TRBJ1-3, with 7 bases lining up with TRBD1. This TCR was recovered from a male patient under 18 who had a stem cell transplant for acute lymphoblastic leukemia, so the T cells may come from the graft donor. The material sequenced was PBMCs, mostly from graft donor cells, taken 360 days after TCRalphabeta/CD19-depleted stem cell transplant. As DNA, the CDR3 is TGTGCCAGCAGCCGTGGGACAGCCTCTGGAAACACCATATATTTT. This codes for CASSRGTASGNTIYF.